This T cell receptor (beta chain) was profiled in a study of T-cell memory formation after mild COVID-19. On this clonotype itself: The antigen is undetermined.

General study findings and limits: Shrinking CD4+ clones resided mostly in CM and EM, and CD8+ ones in EMRA.

This CDR3 contains 16 residues. J lost 6 bases, V lost 0 bases, and 5 bases had no gene match. Using constant-segment primers, 5'RACE produced TCR alpha and TCR beta cDNA libraries carrying sample barcodes and UMIs. Via MiXCR, TCRdb re-called the 5' RACE reads, giving one row per CDR3 protein. Found here are 65,000 to 90,000 distinct CDR3 sequences, more than 11% of them singletons; the top ten hold about 33%. The source is an adult woman who had mild COVID-19 (a few samples of this study predate the infection). Cell type and time point are not known. The V and J genes are TRBV23-1 and TRBJ2-1, with TRBD2 identical over 10 bases. TRBV23-1 is marked as an open reading frame, function uncertain. Material for sequencing was PBMCs or a T cell subset sorted from them (not recorded which). The chain's CDR3 is CASSQSAGTSVNEQFF. CDR3 coding DNA: TGCGCCAGCAGTCAATCCGCCGGGACTAGCGTCAATGAGCAGTTCTTC.